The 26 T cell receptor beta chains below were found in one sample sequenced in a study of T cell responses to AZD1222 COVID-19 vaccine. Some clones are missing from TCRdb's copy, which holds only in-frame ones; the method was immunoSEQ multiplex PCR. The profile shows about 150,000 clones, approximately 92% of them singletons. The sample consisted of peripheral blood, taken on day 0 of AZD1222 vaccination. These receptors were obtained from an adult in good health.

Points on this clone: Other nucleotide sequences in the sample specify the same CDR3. DNA for the CDR3: TGTGCCAGCAGTTTCCGGACAGGGCCCTACGAGCAGTACTTC. Residues: CASSFRTGPYEQYF. This chain joins TRBV27 and TRBJ2-7; 8 nucleotides match TRBD1. The CDR3 has 14 amino acids. Trimming took 3 bases from V and 2 from J; bases not matched to a gene: 3. Germline V CDR1 and CDR2: MNHEY, SMNVEV (reference sequence).

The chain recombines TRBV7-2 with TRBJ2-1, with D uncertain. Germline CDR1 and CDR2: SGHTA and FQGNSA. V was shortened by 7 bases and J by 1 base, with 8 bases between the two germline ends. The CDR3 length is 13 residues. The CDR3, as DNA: TGTGCCAGCACCCTACCTTCCTACAATGAGCAGTTCTTC. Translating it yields CASTLPSYNEQFF.

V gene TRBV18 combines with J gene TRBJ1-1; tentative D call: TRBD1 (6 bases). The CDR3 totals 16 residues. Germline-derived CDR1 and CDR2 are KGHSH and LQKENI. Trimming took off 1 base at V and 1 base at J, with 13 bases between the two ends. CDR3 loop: CASSPREGGTNTEAFF. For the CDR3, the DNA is TGTGCCAGCTCACCACGGGAGGGGGGGACGAACACTGAAGCTTTCTTT.

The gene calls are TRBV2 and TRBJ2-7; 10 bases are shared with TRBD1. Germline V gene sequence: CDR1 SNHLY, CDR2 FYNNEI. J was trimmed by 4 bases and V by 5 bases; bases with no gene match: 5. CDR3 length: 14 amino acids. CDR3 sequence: CASSTDRGGYEQYF. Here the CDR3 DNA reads TGTGCCAGCAGTACGGACAGGGGGGGATACGAGCAGTACTTC.

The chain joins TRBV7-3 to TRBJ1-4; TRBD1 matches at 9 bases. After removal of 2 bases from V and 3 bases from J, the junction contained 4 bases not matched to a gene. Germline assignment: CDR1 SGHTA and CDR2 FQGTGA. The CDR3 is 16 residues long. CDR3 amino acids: CASSLSGQGPNEKLFF. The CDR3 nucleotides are TGTGCCAGCAGCTTATCCGGACAGGGGCCTAATGAAAAACTGTTTTTT.

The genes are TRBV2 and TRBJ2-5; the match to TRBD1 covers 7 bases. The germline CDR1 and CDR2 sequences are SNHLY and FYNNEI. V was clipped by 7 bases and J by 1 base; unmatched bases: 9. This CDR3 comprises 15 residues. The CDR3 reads CASILQGPGQETQYF. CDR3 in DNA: TGTGCCAGCATTCTACAGGGGCCGGGCCAAGAGACCCAGTACTTC.

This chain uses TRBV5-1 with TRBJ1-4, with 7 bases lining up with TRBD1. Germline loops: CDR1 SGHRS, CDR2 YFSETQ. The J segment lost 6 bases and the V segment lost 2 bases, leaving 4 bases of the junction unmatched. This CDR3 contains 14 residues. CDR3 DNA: TGCGCCAGCAGCTTAGGCAGGGGGGATGAAAAACTGTTTTTT. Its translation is CASSLGRGDEKLFF.

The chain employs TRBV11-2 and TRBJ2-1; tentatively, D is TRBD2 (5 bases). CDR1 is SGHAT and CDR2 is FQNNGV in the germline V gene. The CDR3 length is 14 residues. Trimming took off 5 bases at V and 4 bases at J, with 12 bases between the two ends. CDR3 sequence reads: CASSVGLEYNEQFF. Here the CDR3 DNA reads TGTGCCAGCAGCGTCGGACTTGAATACAATGAGCAGTTCTTC.

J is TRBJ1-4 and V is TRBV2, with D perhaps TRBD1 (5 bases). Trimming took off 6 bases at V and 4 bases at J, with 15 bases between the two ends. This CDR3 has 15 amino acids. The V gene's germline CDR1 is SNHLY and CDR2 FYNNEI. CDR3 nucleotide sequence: TGTGCCAGCAGAACCGACAGCGGGATTAATGAAAAACTGTTTTTT. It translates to CASRTDSGINEKLFF.

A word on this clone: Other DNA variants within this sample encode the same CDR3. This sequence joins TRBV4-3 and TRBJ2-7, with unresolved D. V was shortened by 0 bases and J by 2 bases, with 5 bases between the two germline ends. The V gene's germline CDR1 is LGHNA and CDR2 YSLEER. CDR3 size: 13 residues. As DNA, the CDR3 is TGCGCCAGCAGCCAAGACAGAGCCTACGAGCAGTACTTC. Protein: CASSQDRAYEQYF.

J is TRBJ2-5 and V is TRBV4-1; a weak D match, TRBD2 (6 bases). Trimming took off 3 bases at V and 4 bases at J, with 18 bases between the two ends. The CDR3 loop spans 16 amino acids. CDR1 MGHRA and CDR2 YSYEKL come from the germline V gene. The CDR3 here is CASSQSRAPGGETQYF. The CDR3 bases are TGCGCCAGCAGCCAGAGCCGGGCCCCCGGGGGAGAGACCCAGTACTTC.

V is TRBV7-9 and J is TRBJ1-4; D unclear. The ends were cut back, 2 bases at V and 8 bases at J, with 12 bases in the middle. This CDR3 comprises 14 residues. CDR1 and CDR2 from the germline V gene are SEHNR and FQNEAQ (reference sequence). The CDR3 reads CASSLSQSREKLFF. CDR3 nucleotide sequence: TGTGCCAGCAGCTTATCACAGAGTAGGGAAAAACTGTTTTTT. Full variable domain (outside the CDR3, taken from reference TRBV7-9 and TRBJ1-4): DTGVSQNPRHKITKRGQNVTFRCDPISEHNRLYWYRQTLGQGPEFLTYFQNEAQLEKSRLLSDRFSAERPKGSFSTLEIQRTEQGDSAMYLCASSLSQSREKLFFGSGTQLSVL.

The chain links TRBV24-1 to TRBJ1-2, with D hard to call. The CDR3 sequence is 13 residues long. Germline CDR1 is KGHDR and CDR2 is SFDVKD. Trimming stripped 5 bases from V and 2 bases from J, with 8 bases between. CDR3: CATSVAGNYGYTF. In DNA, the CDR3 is TGTGCCACCAGTGTCGCCGGGAACTATGGCTACACCTTC.

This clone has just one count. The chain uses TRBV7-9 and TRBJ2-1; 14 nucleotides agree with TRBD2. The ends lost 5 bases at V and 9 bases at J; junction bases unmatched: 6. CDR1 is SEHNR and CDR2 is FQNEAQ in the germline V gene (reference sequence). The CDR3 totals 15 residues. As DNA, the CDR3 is TGTGCCAGCAGCCAATATGGACTAGCGGGAGGTGAGCAGTTCTTC. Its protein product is CASSQYGLAGGEQFF.

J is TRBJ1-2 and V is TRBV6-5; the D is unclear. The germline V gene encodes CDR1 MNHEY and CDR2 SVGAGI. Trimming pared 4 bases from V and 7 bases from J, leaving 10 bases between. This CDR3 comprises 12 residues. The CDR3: CASSFPGSGYTF. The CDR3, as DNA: TGTGCCAGCAGTTTCCCCGGGTCTGGCTACACCTTC.

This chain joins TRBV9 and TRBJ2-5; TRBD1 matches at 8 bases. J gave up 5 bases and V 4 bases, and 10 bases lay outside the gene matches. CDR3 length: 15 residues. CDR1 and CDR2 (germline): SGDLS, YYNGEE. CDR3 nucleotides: TGTGCCAGCAGCCGAACCCACACAGGGGGGGAGACCCAGTACTTC. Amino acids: CASSRTHTGGETQYF.

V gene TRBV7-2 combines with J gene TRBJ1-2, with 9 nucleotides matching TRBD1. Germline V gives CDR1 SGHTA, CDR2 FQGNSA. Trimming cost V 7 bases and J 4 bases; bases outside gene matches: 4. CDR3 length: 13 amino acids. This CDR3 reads CASTRDRVYGYTF. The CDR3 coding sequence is TGTGCCAGCACCCGGGACAGGGTCTATGGCTACACCTTC.

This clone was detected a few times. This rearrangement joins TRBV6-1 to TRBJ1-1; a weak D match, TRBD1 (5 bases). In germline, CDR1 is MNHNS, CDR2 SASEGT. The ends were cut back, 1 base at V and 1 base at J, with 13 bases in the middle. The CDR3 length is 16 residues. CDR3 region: CASSEVLGGANTEAFF. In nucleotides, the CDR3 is TGTGCCAGCAGTGAAGTGTTGGGGGGTGCGAACACTGAAGCTTTCTTT.

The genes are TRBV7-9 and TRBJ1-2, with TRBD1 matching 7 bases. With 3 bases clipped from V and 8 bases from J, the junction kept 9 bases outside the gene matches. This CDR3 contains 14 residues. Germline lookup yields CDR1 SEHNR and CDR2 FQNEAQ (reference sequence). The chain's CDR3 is CASSLTGKFEGYTF. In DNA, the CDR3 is TGTGCCAGCAGCTTGACAGGGAAGTTTGAGGGCTACACCTTC.

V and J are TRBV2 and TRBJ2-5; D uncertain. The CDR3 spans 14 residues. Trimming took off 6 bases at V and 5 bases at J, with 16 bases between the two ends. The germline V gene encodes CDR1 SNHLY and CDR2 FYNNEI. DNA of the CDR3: TGTGCCAGCAGCCCGGGTGCAGGCGGCGAGACCCAGTACTTC. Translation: CASSPGAGGETQYF. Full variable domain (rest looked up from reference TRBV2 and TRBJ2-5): EPEVTQTPSHQVTQMGQEVILRCVPISNHLYFYWYRQILGQKVEFLVSFYNNEISEKSEIFDDQFSVERPDGSNFTLKIRSTKLEDSAMYFCASSPGAGGETQYFGPGTRLLVL.

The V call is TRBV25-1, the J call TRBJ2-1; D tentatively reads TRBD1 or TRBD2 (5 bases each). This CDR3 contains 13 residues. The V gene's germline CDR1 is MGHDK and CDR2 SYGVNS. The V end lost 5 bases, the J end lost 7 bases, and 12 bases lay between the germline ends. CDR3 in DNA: TGTGCCAGCAGTCCCGGGGCCTTTAATGAGCAGTTCTTC. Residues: CASSPGAFNEQFF.

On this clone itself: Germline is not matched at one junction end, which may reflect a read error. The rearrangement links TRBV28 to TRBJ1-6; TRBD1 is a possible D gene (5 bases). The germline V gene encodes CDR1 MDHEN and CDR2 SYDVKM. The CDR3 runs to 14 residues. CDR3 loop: CASSYWGGNSPPHF. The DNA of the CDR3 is TGTGCCAGCAGTTATTGGGGGGGGAATTCACCCCCCCACTTT.

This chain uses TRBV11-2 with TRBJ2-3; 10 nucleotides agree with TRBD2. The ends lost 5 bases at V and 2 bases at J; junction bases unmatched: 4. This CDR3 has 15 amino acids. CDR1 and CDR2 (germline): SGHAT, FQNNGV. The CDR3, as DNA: TGTGCCAGCAGCCCCCTAGCGGGGGACACAGATACGCAGTATTTT. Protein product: CASSPLAGDTDTQYF.

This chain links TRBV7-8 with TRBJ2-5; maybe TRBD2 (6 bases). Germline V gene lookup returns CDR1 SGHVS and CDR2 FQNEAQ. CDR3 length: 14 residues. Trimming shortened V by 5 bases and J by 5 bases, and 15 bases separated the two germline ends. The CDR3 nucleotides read TGTGCCAGCAGCCAGGGACTTAGTCCCGAGACCCAGTACTTC. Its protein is CASSQGLSPETQYF.

The CDR3 is CASSHREVNQPQHF. The CDR3 region has the DNA TGTGCCAGCAGCCATCGGGAGGTAAATCAGCCCCAGCATTTT. The J gene is TRBJ1-5, the V gene TRBV3-1 (or the pseudogene TRBV3-2); D gene unclear. Trimming left V 3 bases short and J 4 bases short, with 10 bases between. The germline V gene encodes CDR1 LGHDT and CDR2 YNNKEL (reference sequence). This CDR3 region has 14 residues.

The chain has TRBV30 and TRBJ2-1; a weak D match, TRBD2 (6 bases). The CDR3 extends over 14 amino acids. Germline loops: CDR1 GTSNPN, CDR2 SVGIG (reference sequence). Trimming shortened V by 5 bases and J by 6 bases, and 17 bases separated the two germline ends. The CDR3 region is CAWGTGNGGNEQFF. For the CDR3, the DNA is TGTGCCTGGGGGACGGGAAACGGGGGCAATGAGCAGTTCTTC.